Shown below are 13 T cell receptor beta chains from a single sample sequenced in a study of preoperative IRX-2 immunotherapy in early breast cancer. Described treatment: preoperative locoregional IRX-2 cytokine immunotherapy. Measured with immunoSEQ multiplex PCR; TCRdb has only the in-frame clones, and not every one. The table shows 15,000 to 25,000 clones, with roughly 80% occurring only once. This specimen was lymph node tissue, taken after IRX-2 immunotherapy. These receptors all stem from a human donor with breast cancer.

This clone was counted a few times. This chain uses TRBV6-8 with TRBJ2-7; D is unclear. V lost 0 bases and J 4 bases, leaving 13 bases between the germline ends. Germline CDR1 is MNHGY and CDR2 is SAAAGT. There are 15 residues in the CDR3. The DNA of the CDR3 is TGTGCCAGCAGTTACTCGACGGCAACATCTTACGAGCAGTACTTC. This encodes CASSYSTATSYEQYF.

This chain connects TRBV11-3 to TRBJ1-2; D might be TRBD1 (6 bases). With 4 bases removed from V and 4 bases from J, the gap between germline ends came to 13 bases. CDR3 length equals 14 residues. The germline gives CDR1 SGHNT, CDR2 YENEEA. CDR3 coding DNA: TGTGCCAGCAGCTCACAGGGCACCTCCTATGGCTACACCTTC. This codes for CASSSQGTSYGYTF.

The rearrangement links TRBV16 to TRBJ1-1, with D maybe TRBD1 (6 bases). Germline CDR1 is KGHSY and CDR2 is FQNENV. V lost 3 bases, J lost 1 base, and 12 bases lay in between. This CDR3 has 15 amino acids. The CDR3 loop is CASSQTGHGNTEAFF. Written as DNA, the CDR3 is TGTGCCAGCAGCCAGACGGGACACGGGAACACTGAAGCTTTCTTT.

The rearrangement links TRBV27 to TRBJ2-1; the match to TRBD2 covers 7 bases. V trimming: 5 bases; J trimming: 1 base; junction bases outside the gene matches: 5. This CDR3 comprises 15 residues. Germline V gives CDR1 MNHEY, CDR2 SMNVEV (reference sequence). CDR3 loop: CASSSSGPSYNEQFF. For the CDR3, the DNA is TGTGCCAGCAGTAGTAGCGGGCCTTCCTACAATGAGCAGTTCTTC.

The V call is TRBV5-1, the J call TRBJ1-4; the match to TRBD1 covers 11 bases. CDR3 size: 16 residues. Germline trimming cut 3 bases from V and 5 bases from J; bases unmatched to any gene: 6. Germline assignment: CDR1 SGHRS and CDR2 YFSETQ. CDR3 sequence (DNA): TGCGCCAGCAGCTCCTCCGGGACAGGGGGGAATGAAAAACTGTTTTTT. It encodes CASSSSGTGGNEKLFF.

This clone was observed a single time. The V gene is TRBV29-1, the J gene TRBJ2-5; the match to TRBD2 covers 11 bases. The CDR3 loop spans 13 amino acids. Germline V gene lookup returns CDR1 SQVTM and CDR2 ANQGSEA. V trimming: 7 bases; J trimming: 1 base; junction bases outside the gene matches: 2. CDR3 loop: CSETSGSQETQYF. As DNA, the CDR3 is TGCAGCGAAACTAGCGGGAGCCAAGAGACCCAGTACTTC. Based on the CDR3 plus reference TRBV29-1 and TRBJ2-5, the full variable domain is SAVISQKPSRDICQRGTSLTIQCQVDSQVTMMFWYRQQPGQSLTLIATANQGSEATYESGFVIDKFPISRPNLTFSTLTVSNMSPEDSSIYLCSETSGSQETQYFGPGTRLLVL.

The chain joins TRBV6-1 to TRBJ2-3; 9 nucleotides line up with TRBD1. This CDR3 is 16 amino acids long. Germline V CDR1 and CDR2: MNHNS, SASEGT. J was trimmed by 0 bases and V by 1 base; bases with no gene match: 2. CDR3 protein: CASSEGGTGSTDTQYF. CDR3 nucleotides: TGTGCCAGCAGTGAAGGGGGGACAGGGAGCACAGATACGCAGTATTTT.

This chain links TRBV29-1 with TRBJ2-7; D is perhaps TRBD1 (5 bases). Germline-derived CDR1 and CDR2 are SQVTM and ANQGSEA. The CDR3 is made up of 13 amino acids. Trimming took 7 bases from V and 6 from J, leaving 19 bases between them. As DNA, the CDR3 is TGCAGCGCCCAAAAAGACAGATCTGGCGAGCAGTACTTC. It yields the protein CSAQKDRSGEQYF.

The rearrangement links TRBV6-7 to TRBJ2-7; possibly TRBD1 for D (6 bases). TRBV6-7 is an open reading frame whose function is uncertain. The V end was cut by 2 bases, the J end by 3 bases, with 20 bases between. This CDR3 has 17 amino acids. The DNA of the CDR3 is TGTGCCAGCAGTTACCCCTGGCAGGGGCGCGATATCTACGAGCAGTACTTC. Amino acids: CASSYPWQGRDIYEQYF.

In its sample, this clone was seen once. The chain uses TRBV25-1 and TRBJ1-1, with D unresolved. CDR1 and CDR2 (germline): MGHDK, SYGVNS. Trimming removed 9 bases from V and 4 bases from J, with 12 bases in between. This CDR3 is 12 amino acids long. This CDR3 is CASSGSGTEAFF. The DNA of the CDR3 is TGTGCCAGTTCTGGGTCGGGCACTGAAGCTTTCTTT.

This rearrangement joins TRBV19 to TRBJ1-2; possible D gene TRBD1, 6 bases. This CDR3 contains 15 residues. Germline lookup yields CDR1 LNHDA and CDR2 SQIVND (reference sequence). V was trimmed by 4 bases and J by 0 bases, leaving 12 bases between them. This CDR3 is CASSTGATANYGYTF. For the CDR3, the DNA is TGTGCCAGTAGTACAGGGGCGACGGCTAACTATGGCTACACCTTC.

J is TRBJ2-7 and V is TRBV19, with 12 bases fitting TRBD2. Trimming took 2 bases from V and 6 from J; bases not matched to a gene: 2. CDR1 is LNHDA, CDR2 SQIVND, per germline (reference sequence). This CDR3 has 14 amino acids. The CDR3 DNA is TGTGCCAGTAGTATAAGGACTAGCGGGGCCGAGCAGTACTTC. The encoded protein is CASSIRTSGAEQYF.

The chain uses TRBV7-6 and TRBJ2-5; 7 bases are a match to TRBD1. V gave up 4 bases and J gave up 5 bases; unmatched junction bases: 10. The CDR3 sequence is 15 residues long. Germline V lookup: CDR1 SGHVS, CDR2 FNYEAQ. CDR3 region: CASSYMTGQGETQYF. The CDR3 nucleotides are TGTGCCAGCAGCTATATGACAGGGCAGGGGGAGACCCAGTACTTC.